The 21 T cell receptor beta chains below all came from one sample that was sequenced in a study of blood T cell repertoires in COVID-19. Profiling relied on immunoSEQ multiplex PCR, and the TCRdb table lists in-frame clones only, not all of them. Among tens of thousands of clones, nearly 90% were seen once, and the ten largest hold 2.9%. Sample: peripheral blood. All receptors come from a woman older than 75 with acute or convalescent COVID-19.

The gene calls are TRBV15 and TRBJ2-7; the D gene is possibly TRBD1 (5 bases). V gave up 3 bases and J gave up 9 bases, with 12 bases separating them. The CDR3 is made up of 12 amino acids. CDR1 is LNHNV, CDR2 YYDKDF, per germline (reference sequence). CDR3 nucleotide sequence: TGTGCCACCAGCAGGGTCAGCCAGGGGCAGTACTTC. Its translation is CATSRVSQGQYF. Variable domain in full (rest from reference TRBV15 and TRBJ2-7): DAMVIQNPRYQVTQFGKPVTLSCSQTLNHNVMYWYQQKSSQAPKLLFHYYDKDFNNEADTPDNFQSRRPNTSFCFLDIRSPGLGDTAMYLCATSRVSQGQYFGPGTRLTVT.

This clone has just a few counts. The CDR3 DNA reads TGCAGCGTTACACTGCCAGGGTTGACCTCTGGAAACACCATATATTTT. Its translation: CSVTLPGLTSGNTIYF. This rearrangement joins TRBV29-1 to TRBJ1-3, with D possibly TRBD1 on 5 matching bases. CDR3 length: 16 residues. Trimming removed 5 bases from V and 0 bases from J, with 17 bases in between. Germline V gene sequence: CDR1 SQVTM, CDR2 ANQGSEA.

V and J are TRBV7-2 and TRBJ2-3; 8 bases match TRBD2. CDR3 length: 12 residues. Trimming took 6 bases from V and 6 from J; bases not matched to a gene: 2. Germline V gene lookup returns CDR1 SGHTA and CDR2 FQGNSA. CDR3: CASRPSGDTQYF. CDR3 DNA: TGTGCCAGCAGGCCTAGCGGGGATACGCAGTATTTT. Full variable domain (outside the CDR3, taken from reference TRBV7-2 and TRBJ2-3): GAGVSQSPSNKVTEKGKDVELRCDPISGHTALYWYRQSLGQGLEFLIYFQGNSAPDKSGLPSDRFSAERTGGSVSTLTIQRTQQEDSAVYLCASRPSGDTQYFGPGTRLTVL.

The rearrangement links TRBV12-3 or TRBV12-4 to TRBJ1-2; 9 nucleotides match TRBD1. V was pared by 7 bases and J by 6 bases, with 6 bases of the junction left unmatched. The CDR3 length is 13 residues. The CDR3 sequence is CASNQDRGNGYTF. The CDR3 DNA is TGTGCCAGCAACCAAGACAGGGGGAATGGCTACACCTTC.

The J gene is TRBJ2-1, the V gene TRBV14; 15 positions agree with TRBD2. The trim removed 3 bases at V and 7 bases at J, leaving 7 bases unmatched. The CDR3 loop spans 17 amino acids. Germline V gene sequence: CDR1 SGHDN, CDR2 FVKESK. CDR3 DNA: TGTGCCAGCAGCCAGCCTTGGGGGACTAGCGGGAGGAATGAGCAGTTCTTC. It translates to CASSQPWGTSGRNEQFF.

The rearrangement links TRBV3-1 (or the pseudogene TRBV3-2) to TRBJ1-2; 7 positions agree with TRBD1. J gave up 9 bases and V 6 bases, and 13 bases lay outside the gene matches. CDR3 length: 14 amino acids. In germline, CDR1 is LGHDT, CDR2 YNNKEL (reference sequence). The CDR3 loop is CASSPITGAGSYTF. CDR3 nucleotides: TGTGCCAGCAGTCCGATCACAGGGGCTGGAAGCTACACCTTC.

V and J are TRBV7-9 and TRBJ2-3; no clear D gene. The CDR3 consists of 13 residues. CDR1 and CDR2 (germline): SEHNR, FQNEAQ (reference sequence). Trimming pared 5 bases from V and 6 bases from J, leaving 12 bases between. The CDR3 loop reads CASSIGRSDTQYF. In DNA, the CDR3 is TGTGCCAGCAGCATCGGCCGGAGTGATACGCAGTATTTT.

The chain joins TRBV5-4 to TRBJ2-5; 11 positions agree with TRBD1. Germline-derived CDR1 and CDR2 are SGHNT and YYREEE (reference sequence). The CDR3 loop spans 15 amino acids. Unmatched junction bases numbered 6, after V lost 4 bases and J lost 4 bases. The CDR3 nucleotides read TGTGCCAGCAGCATTCGGACAGGGGGCGTAGAGACCCAGTACTTC. The encoded protein is CASSIRTGGVETQYF.

The rearrangement joins TRBV6-2 or TRBV6-3 to TRBJ2-1; 14 bases are a match to TRBD2. CDR3 length: 17 residues. CDR1 and CDR2 (germline): MNHEY, SVGEGT. V was pared by 2 bases and J by 2 bases, with 2 bases of the junction left unmatched. CDR3 nucleotides: TGTGCCAGCAGTTACCCGACTAGCGGGAGGGCCTACAATGAGCAGTTCTTC. The encoded protein is CASSYPTSGRAYNEQFF.

The genes are TRBV7-9 and TRBJ2-1, with D perhaps matching TRBD2 (6 bases). Trimming removed 3 bases at V and 7 bases at J, with 13 bases between. The CDR3 runs to 14 residues. The germline V gene has CDR1 SEHNR and CDR2 FQNEAQ (reference sequence). The CDR3 spells CASSLEGGRNEQFF. The CDR3 nucleotides are TGTGCCAGCAGCTTGGAGGGTGGAAGGAATGAGCAGTTCTTC.

CDR3 sequence (DNA): TGCGCCAGCAGCTTGGGGGGACTACAAGAGACCCAGTACTTC. As protein: CASSLGGLQETQYF. The chain uses TRBV5-1 and TRBJ2-5, with 7 bases that match TRBD2. V shed 0 bases and J 2 bases; nucleotides not matched to a gene: 1. The CDR3 has 14 amino acids. Germline CDR1 SGHRS, CDR2 YFSETQ. Looking up the rest from reference TRBV5-1 and TRBJ2-5 gives the full variable domain: KAGVTQTPRYLIKTRGQQVTLSCSPISGHRSVSWYQQTPGQGLQFLFEYFSETQRNKGNFPGRFSGRQFSNSRSEMNVSTLELGDSALYLCASSLGGLQETQYFGPGTRLLVL.

The chain combines TRBV27 with TRBJ2-3; D perhaps matches TRBD1 (5 bases). Looked up from germline, CDR1 is MNHEY and CDR2 is SMNVEV (reference sequence). The V gene lost 6 bases and the J gene lost 0 bases, with 10 bases spanning the gap. The CDR3 runs to 14 residues. Here the CDR3 reads CASRRTWSTDTQYF. The CDR3 DNA reads TGTGCCAGCAGGAGGACATGGAGCACAGATACGCAGTATTTT.

The chain combines TRBV28 with TRBJ1-5, with 7 bases fitting TRBD1. The CDR3 runs 15 residues. Germline V gives CDR1 MDHEN, CDR2 SYDVKM. V gave up 5 bases and J gave up 3 bases; unmatched junction bases: 7. This CDR3 is CASSQQGPSNQPQHF. Here the CDR3 DNA reads TGTGCCAGCAGTCAACAGGGGCCGTCCAATCAGCCCCAGCATTTT.

The chain uses TRBV7-9 and TRBJ1-4; D remains unclear. The V end lost 2 bases, the J end lost 4 bases, and 8 bases lay between the germline ends. The CDR3 is 14 residues long. The V gene's germline CDR1 is SEHNR and CDR2 FQNEAQ (reference sequence). The CDR3 DNA reads TGTGCCAGCAGCTTACCAGGCGATAATGAAAAACTGTTTTTT. Translated, it gives CASSLPGDNEKLFF.

This clone was recorded a few times. The rearrangement links TRBV25-1 to TRBJ2-2, with 10 bases that match TRBD1. The V segment lost 5 bases and the J segment 7 bases; nucleotides outside the gene matches: 4. This CDR3 is 14 amino acids long. Germline CDR1 and CDR2: MGHDK and SYGVNS. CDR3 nucleotides: TGTGCCAGCAGTTTGGACAGGGGGAGCGGGGAGCTGTTTTTT. This gives the protein CASSLDRGSGELFF.

The chain employs TRBV6-2 or TRBV6-3 and TRBJ1-2; tentative D call: TRBD1 (6 bases). CDR3 length equals 14 residues. V was clipped by 3 bases and J by 6 bases, with 14 bases between them. Germline V gene data show CDR1 as MNHEY and CDR2 as SVGEGT. The CDR3 DNA reads as TGTGCCAGCAGTTATTGGGGGGGCAGAAATGGCTACACCTTC. This codes for CASSYWGGRNGYTF.

The chain employs TRBV18 and TRBJ1-6, with a possible D match to TRBD1 (5 bases). The CDR3 sequence is 16 residues long. V gave up 3 bases and J gave up 10 bases, with 19 bases separating them. The germline gives CDR1 KGHSH, CDR2 LQKENI. CDR3 residues: CASSPLGLGGRSPLHF. The CDR3 coding sequence is TGTGCCAGCTCACCGTTGGGGCTCGGGGGTCGGTCACCCCTCCACTTT.

V gene TRBV6-5 combines with J gene TRBJ1-2; tentatively, D is TRBD1 (5 bases). Germline V gives CDR1 MNHEY, CDR2 SVGAGI. This CDR3 comprises 15 residues. The V end was cut by 4 bases, the J end by 5 bases, with 17 bases between. The CDR3 nucleotides are TGTGCCAGCAGTTCCGCCGGGACGGGGAGGTATGGCTACACCTTC. Its protein is CASSSAGTGRYGYTF.

The V and J genes are TRBV28 and TRBJ2-2; maybe TRBD2 (6 bases). Germline assignment: CDR1 MDHEN and CDR2 SYDVKM. This CDR3 comprises 13 residues. Trimming took off 4 bases at V and 7 bases at J, with 10 bases between the two ends. Here the CDR3 reads CASSSGGGGELFF. The CDR3 region has the DNA TGTGCCAGCAGTTCCGGGGGAGGCGGGGAGCTGTTTTTT.

This clone was observed a single time. The V call is TRBV6-5, the J call TRBJ1-4, with D possibly being TRBD1 (5 bases). V lost 0 bases to trimming and J lost 6 bases, with 14 bases between them. CDR3 size: 16 residues. Germline lookup yields CDR1 MNHEY and CDR2 SVGAGI. The CDR3 sequence is CASSYSGRTGDEKLFF. CDR3 DNA: TGTGCCAGCAGTTACTCGGGCCGAACGGGGGATGAAAAACTGTTTTTT.

This chain connects TRBV7-3 to TRBJ2-5, with TRBD1 identical over 10 bases. Germline-derived CDR1 and CDR2 are SGHTA and FQGTGA. The CDR3 is 15 amino acids. J gave up 1 base and V 6 bases, and 5 bases lay outside the gene matches. The CDR3 DNA follows: TGTGCCAGCAGGGCGGGACAGGGGCGCCAAGAGACCCAGTACTTC. Translating it yields CASRAGQGRQETQYF.